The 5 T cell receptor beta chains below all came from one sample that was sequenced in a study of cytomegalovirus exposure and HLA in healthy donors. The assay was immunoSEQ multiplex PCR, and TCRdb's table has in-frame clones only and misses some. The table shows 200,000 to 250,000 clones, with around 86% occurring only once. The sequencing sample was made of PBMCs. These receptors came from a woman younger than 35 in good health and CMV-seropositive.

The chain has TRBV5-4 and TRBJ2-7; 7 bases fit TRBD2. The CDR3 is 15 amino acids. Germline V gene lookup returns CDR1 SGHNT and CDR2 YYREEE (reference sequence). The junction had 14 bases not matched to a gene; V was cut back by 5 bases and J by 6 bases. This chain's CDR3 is CASRHIGGGTGEQYF. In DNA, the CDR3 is TGTGCCAGCAGACACATTGGGGGGGGGACGGGCGAGCAGTACTTC.

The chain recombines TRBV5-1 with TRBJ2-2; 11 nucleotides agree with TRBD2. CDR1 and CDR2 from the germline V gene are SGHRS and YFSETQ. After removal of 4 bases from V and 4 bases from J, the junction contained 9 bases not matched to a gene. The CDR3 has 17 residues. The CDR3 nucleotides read TGCGCCAGCAGCATACTTAGCGGGAGGGCGACCACCGGGGAGCTGTTTTTT. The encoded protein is CASSILSGRATTGELFF.

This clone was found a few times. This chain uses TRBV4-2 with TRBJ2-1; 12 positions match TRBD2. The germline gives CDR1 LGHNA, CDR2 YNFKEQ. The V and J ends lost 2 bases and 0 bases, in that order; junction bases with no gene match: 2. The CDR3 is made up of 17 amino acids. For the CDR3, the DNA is TGTGCCAGCAGCCAAATGGGACTAGCGGGCTCCTACAATGAGCAGTTCTTC. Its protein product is CASSQMGLAGSYNEQFF.

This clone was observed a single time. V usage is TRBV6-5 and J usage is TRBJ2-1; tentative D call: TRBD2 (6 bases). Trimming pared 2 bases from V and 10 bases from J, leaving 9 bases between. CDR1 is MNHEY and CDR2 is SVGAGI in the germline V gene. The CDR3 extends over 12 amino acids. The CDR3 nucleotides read TGTGCCAGCAGTTACGCCGGGGGAGAGCAGTTCTTC. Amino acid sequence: CASSYAGGEQFF.

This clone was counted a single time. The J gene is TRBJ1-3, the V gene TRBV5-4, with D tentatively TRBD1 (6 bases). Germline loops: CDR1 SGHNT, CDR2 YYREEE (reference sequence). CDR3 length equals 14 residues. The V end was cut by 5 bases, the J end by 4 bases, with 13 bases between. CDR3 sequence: CASRATGLGNTIYF. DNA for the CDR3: TGTGCCAGCAGAGCAACAGGGTTAGGAAACACCATATATTTT.